Listed below are T cell receptor beta chains from one sample, sequenced in a study of blood T cell repertoires in COVID-19. Assay used: immunoSEQ multiplex PCR; TCRdb lists only in-frame clones, some missing. The data hold about 220,000 clones, with 82% observed a single time. Sequenced: peripheral blood. Source of these receptors: an older woman with COVID-19, enrolled during active disease. Each CDR3 is given with its conserved first and last residue. D genes are given only for firm matches. Size is omitted from some rows. Given values are once, few, many or a class for expanded clones.

CDR3 length	V gene	clone size	J gene	D gene	CDR3 DNA	CDR3 protein
18	TRBV7-2	.	TRBJ2-3	.	TGTGCCAGCAGCTTCGGACAGGATGCGTGGGGGGGCACAGATACGCAGTATTTT	CASSFGQDAWGGTDTQYF
16	TRBV6-5	.	TRBJ1-2	.	TGTGCCAGCAGTTACTCGAATTCGGGGGCTAACTATGGCTACACCTTC	CASSYSNSGANYGYTF
13	TRBV28	.	TRBJ1-2	.	TGTGCCAGCAGTCCCCAGGTTACCTATGGCTACACCTTC	CASSPQVTYGYTF
11	TRBV2	.	TRBJ2-1	.	TGTGCCAGCAGTCTATACAATGAGCAGTTCTTC	CASSLYNEQFF
11	TRBV28	few	TRBJ1-1	.	TGTGTCAGTTCAGAGAACACTGAAGCTTTCTTT	CVSSENTEAFF
15	TRBV24-1	.	TRBJ2-5	.	TGTGCCACCAGTGAGGGGGACAAGACCCAAGAGACCCAGTACTTC	CATSEGDKTQETQYF
14	TRBV20-1	.	TRBJ1-2	.	TGCAGTGCTAGTTTTGGACAGCCTAACTATGGCTACACCTTC	CSASFGQPNYGYTF
16	TRBV27	.	TRBJ1-5	.	TGTGCCAGCAGTCAGTCGGGAGGGAAGGTAAATCAGCCCCAGCATTTT	CASSQSGGKVNQPQHF
15	TRBV7-4	once	TRBJ2-7	.	TGTGCCAGCAGCCTGTCTGCGGACTACCAATACGAGCAGTACTTC	CASSLSADYQYEQYF
15	TRBV24-1	.	TRBJ2-3	TRBD1	TGTGCCACCAGTGACCGGGACAGCCCTACAGATACGCAGTATTTT	CATSDRDSPTDTQYF
14	TRBV30	.	TRBJ2-7	.	TGTGCCTGGACCCGGGGTCTTTCCCCCTACGAGCAGTACTTC	CAWTRGLSPYEQYF
17	TRBV19	few	TRBJ2-1	TRBD2	TGTGCCAGTCGCAGCATAGGTCTAGCGGGAATAATCGGTGAGCAGTTCTTC	CASRSIGLAGIIGEQFF
14	TRBV18	few	TRBJ1-6	TRBD1	TGTGCCAGCTCAGCGACAGGGGGCGATTCACCCCTCCACTTT	CASSATGGDSPLHF
17	TRBV4-1	.	TRBJ1-4	TRBD1	TGCGCCAGCAGCCAAGAGTCCGGGACAGGGTTTAATGAAAAACTGTTTTTT	CASSQESGTGFNEKLFF
15	TRBV7-2	.	TRBJ2-3	TRBD2	TGTGCCAGCAGCTTAGGGACTAGCGGGACAGATACGCAGTATTTT	CASSLGTSGTDTQYF
15	TRBV5-6	few	TRBJ1-2	TRBD1	TGTGCCAGCAGCTTGATTGGACAGGGGATCTATGGCTACACCTTC	CASSLIGQGIYGYTF
15	TRBV5-4	.	TRBJ2-7	TRBD1	TGTGCCAGCAGCTTACAGGGGGCTTTGTCCTACGAGCAGTACTTC	CASSLQGALSYEQYF
15	TRBV4-3	.	TRBJ1-2	.	TGCGCCAGCAGCCCCCGGCAGGTTGCTAACTATGGCTACACCTTC	CASSPRQVANYGYTF
15	TRBV5-5	.	TRBJ2-5	.	TGTGCCAGCAGCCCTAAGTTGCGATACCAAGAGACCCAGTACTTC	CASSPKLRYQETQYF
17	TRBV5-1	.	TRBJ1-4	.	TGCGCCAGCAGCTTGGATGGCAGTCTTGCGGGTAATGAAAAACTGTTTTTT	CASSLDGSLAGNEKLFF
13	TRBV18	.	TRBJ1-5	.	TGTGCCAGCTCACCCCAGGGTACTCAGCCCCAGCATTTT	CASSPQGTQPQHF
14	TRBV29-1	.	TRBJ1-1	TRBD1	TGCAGCGTTGAACACCCCAGGGGGCAAACTGAAGCTTTCTTT	CSVEHPRGQTEAFF